The 22 T cell receptor beta chains below come from one sample, sequenced in a study of shared clonotypes between healthy human individuals. As defined, naive CD8 cells were CD45RO-negative and positively selected for CCR7, with terminally differentiated effector memory CD45RA+ cells excluded. Profiling relied on immunoSEQ multiplex PCR, and the TCRdb table lists in-frame clones only, not all of them. The profile shows under 600,000 clones, about 98% of them singletons. Sample: naive CD8+ T cells sorted from blood. The source is a man aged 25-45 years in good health.

This clone was found once. The J gene is TRBJ2-1, the V gene TRBV9; 9 bases fit TRBD1. The CDR3 contains 16 residues. Germline CDR1 reads SGDLS; CDR2 reads YYNGEE. J was trimmed by 9 bases and V by 3 bases; bases with no gene match: 13. CDR3 in DNA: TGTGCCAGCAGCGGGCTCCGGGACAGGGATGTCGGTGAGCAGTTCTTC. Protein product: CASSGLRDRDVGEQFF.

To note about this clone: Additional DNA sequences in this sample encode the identical CDR3. DNA of the CDR3: TGTGCCAGCAGCTTGAGCGGGGGGGATACGCAGTATTTT. As protein: CASSLSGGDTQYF. This chain uses TRBV5-4 with TRBJ2-3, with TRBD2 matching over 9 bases. Germline assignment: CDR1 SGHNT and CDR2 YYREEE (reference sequence). This CDR3 is built from 13 residues. V was pared by 1 base and J by 6 bases, with 0 bases of the junction left unmatched.

The chain has TRBV29-1 and TRBJ2-1; D not certain. This CDR3 spans 11 amino acids. Germline assignment: CDR1 SQVTM and CDR2 ANQGSEA. V was trimmed by 6 bases and J by 7 bases, leaving 10 bases between them. The CDR3: CSVETPNEQFF. The CDR3 DNA reads as TGCAGCGTCGAAACGCCTAATGAGCAGTTCTTC.

The chain is built from TRBV28 and TRBJ1-1; D uncertain. This CDR3 has 13 amino acids. V lost 9 bases, J lost 5 bases, and 16 bases lay in between. Per the germline V gene, CDR1 is MDHEN and CDR2 is SYDVKM. CDR3 amino acids: CASTRTQVTEAFF. CDR3 bases: TGTGCCAGTACTCGAACCCAGGTTACTGAAGCTTTCTTT.

The chain combines TRBV11-3 with TRBJ1-3; D unclear. Germline CDR1 SGHNT, CDR2 YENEEA. Trimming took 4 bases from V and 0 from J, leaving 4 bases between them. There are 13 residues in the CDR3. CDR3 loop: CASSYNSGNTIYF. The CDR3 DNA is TGTGCCAGCAGCTACAACTCTGGAAACACCATATATTTT.

The V and J genes are TRBV6-4 and TRBJ2-1; TRBD2 matches at 8 bases. V was clipped by 4 bases and J by 9 bases; unmatched bases: 5. CDR1 and CDR2 from the germline V gene are MRHNA and SNTAGT. CDR3 length: 13 residues. CDR3 amino acids: CASSVSGSGEQFF. The CDR3 DNA follows: TGTGCCAGCAGTGTAAGCGGGAGTGGTGAGCAGTTCTTC.

V gene TRBV5-4 combines with J gene TRBJ2-7; D is undetermined. Germline V CDR1 and CDR2: SGHNT, YYREEE (reference sequence). The CDR3 loop spans 13 amino acids. V dropped 1 base and J dropped 1 base, with 6 bases sitting between them. CDR3 residues: CASSLWLSYEQYF. In DNA form, the CDR3 reads TGTGCCAGCAGCTTGTGGTTATCCTACGAGCAGTACTTC.

Written as DNA, the CDR3 is TGTGCCAGCAGTTTATTACAGAATATAGCCAAAAACATTCAGTACTTC. It specifies CASSLLQNIAKNIQYF. J is TRBJ2-4 and V is TRBV28; D gene unclear. CDR1 is MDHEN and CDR2 is SYDVKM in the germline V gene. CDR3 length: 16 residues. The ends were cut back, 1 base at V and 0 bases at J, with 10 bases in the middle.

This chain's CDR3 is CASSLLGGGAYEQYF. The DNA for the CDR3 is TGTGCCAGCAGCCTACTGGGGGGTGGCGCCTACGAGCAGTACTTC. The rearrangement joins TRBV14 to TRBJ2-7; perhaps TRBD2 as D (6 bases). The CDR3 is made up of 15 amino acids. In germline, CDR1 is SGHDN, CDR2 FVKESK. Trimming cost V 4 bases and J 2 bases, with 15 bases left between them.

This sequence joins TRBV5-1 and TRBJ2-7; D might be TRBD1 (6 bases). Trimming removed 5 bases at V and 7 bases at J, with 16 bases between. CDR3 size: 13 residues. Looked up from germline, CDR1 is SGHRS and CDR2 is YFSETQ. The CDR3 here is CASSMTGTLEQYF. The CDR3 nucleotides are TGCGCCAGCAGTATGACCGGGACACTAGAGCAGTACTTC.

This clone was counted a single time. The chain carries TRBV5-7 and TRBJ2-7, with D uncertain. TRBV5-7 is noted as an ORF with a role that remains uncertain. The CDR3 is 12 amino acids. Trimming shortened V by 0 bases and J by 10 bases, and 11 bases separated the two germline ends. CDR3 nucleotides: TGTGCCAGCAGCTTGGACCAACCCGGACAGTACTTC. Protein sequence: CASSLDQPGQYF.

The V call is TRBV13, the J call TRBJ2-7; 7 nucleotides match TRBD2. CDR3 length equals 12 residues. With 4 bases clipped from V and 4 bases from J, the junction kept 1 base outside the gene matches. Germline CDR1 reads PRHDT; CDR2 reads FYEKMQ (reference sequence). The CDR3 sequence is CASSSGLYEQYF. In DNA form, the CDR3 reads TGTGCCAGCAGCTCGGGACTATACGAGCAGTACTTC.

This chain joins TRBV28 and TRBJ2-7; 12 nucleotides line up with TRBD2. The germline V gene has CDR1 MDHEN and CDR2 SYDVKM. Trimming cost V 3 bases and J 3 bases; bases outside gene matches: 9. There are 17 residues in the CDR3. This chain's CDR3 is CASSFNELAGGRYEQYF. The CDR3 DNA sequence: TGTGCCAGCAGTTTCAATGAACTAGCGGGAGGACGCTACGAGCAGTACTTC.

The gene calls are TRBV6-6 and TRBJ2-2; weak D call: TRBD1 (6 bases). V was pared by 6 bases and J by 0 bases, with 11 bases between. This CDR3 has 15 amino acids. The V gene's germline CDR1 is MNHNY and CDR2 SVGAGI (reference sequence). DNA for the CDR3: TGTGCCAGCAGGTGGACAGCCACGAACACCGGGGAGCTGTTTTTT. This encodes CASRWTATNTGELFF.

This chain joins TRBV13 and TRBJ2-5, with 10 positions matching TRBD1. In germline, CDR1 is PRHDT, CDR2 FYEKMQ (reference sequence). The CDR3 has 14 amino acids. With V trimmed by 5 bases and J by 2 bases, 2 bases remained unmatched. The DNA for the CDR3 is TGTGCCAGCAGCCAGGACAGGGGGCAAGAGACCCAGTACTTC. It specifies CASSQDRGQETQYF.

CDR3 bases: TGTGCCAGCAGCTTAGCCACCGGGGGGACAGCTCTGAACACTGAAGCTTTCTTT. The encoded protein is CASSLATGGTALNTEAFF. The chain employs TRBV13 and TRBJ1-1; 7 bases align to TRBD1. The J segment lost 0 bases and the V segment lost 1 base, leaving 11 bases of the junction unmatched. There are 18 residues in the CDR3. The germline V gene has CDR1 PRHDT and CDR2 FYEKMQ (reference sequence).

This rearrangement joins TRBV7-6 to TRBJ2-2; no reliable D call. V lost 1 base to trimming and J lost 1 base, with 10 bases between them. The CDR3 has 16 residues. Per the germline V gene, CDR1 is SGHVS and CDR2 is FNYEAQ. DNA for the CDR3: TGTGCCAGCAGCTTAGTCCATGGGGTGAACACCGGGGAGCTGTTTTTT. It yields the protein CASSLVHGVNTGELFF.

V and J are TRBV19 and TRBJ2-2, with D perhaps assigned TRBD1 or TRBD2 (5 bases each). This CDR3 is 14 amino acids long. Trimming removed 11 bases from V and 2 bases from J, with 15 bases in between. Germline V gene lookup returns CDR1 LNHDA and CDR2 SQIVND (reference sequence). CDR3 DNA: TGTGCCTTATCCCCGGGGCTTAACACCGGGGAGCTGTTTTTT. Amino acids: CALSPGLNTGELFF.

V usage is TRBV4-1 and J usage is TRBJ2-7, with 7 bases matching TRBD1. The V gene end was trimmed by 2 bases and the J gene end by 2 bases; junction bases not matched to a gene: 6. The CDR3 spans 15 residues. Germline values: CDR1 MGHRA, CDR2 YSYEKL. CDR3 coding DNA: TGCGCCAGCAGCCAAAATACAGGGGTCCCCTACGAGCAGTACTTC. Amino acid sequence: CASSQNTGVPYEQYF.

V gene TRBV25-1 combines with J gene TRBJ2-2, with D tentatively TRBD2 (5 bases). V was trimmed by 3 bases and J by 0 bases, leaving 11 bases between them. Germline assignment: CDR1 MGHDK and CDR2 SYGVNS. The CDR3 is 16 residues long. The CDR3 protein is CASSEYEGSNTGELFF. CDR3 nucleotides: TGTGCCAGCAGTGAGTATGAGGGTTCGAACACCGGGGAGCTGTTTTTT.

The V call is TRBV9, the J call TRBJ2-3; D call uncertain. Germline CDR1 is SGDLS and CDR2 is YYNGEE. The germline V and J ends were trimmed by 3 bases and 3 bases, with 17 bases remaining between them. This CDR3 is 16 amino acids long. The DNA for the CDR3 is TGTGCCAGCAGCGGTCACGGCCTAATTGGGACAGATACGCAGTATTTT. It specifies CASSGHGLIGTDTQYF.

The chain recombines TRBV29-1 with TRBJ2-7; 7 nucleotides agree with TRBD2. Germline loops: CDR1 SQVTM, CDR2 ANQGSEA. The trim removed 7 bases at V and 2 bases at J, leaving 14 bases unmatched. CDR3 length equals 15 residues. CDR3 residues: CSAPIWASGTYEQYF. Here the CDR3 DNA reads TGCAGCGCCCCCATCTGGGCTAGCGGAACCTACGAGCAGTACTTC.